This T cell receptor (beta chain) was sequenced in a study of blood T cell repertoires in COVID-19. About the research overall: From T cells, B-cell-depleted T cells, or PBMCs came the material, which was cDNA or gDNA.

In germline, CDR1 is DFQATT, CDR2 SNEGSKA (reference sequence). This CDR3 has 11 amino acids. Study processing details: Nucleated cell counts were estimated from reference gene primer amplification. Data came from immunoSEQ multiplex PCR; TCRdb stores just in-frame clones and leaves some out. That table supplies the V and J calls and clone size; D and trimming were determined from the DNA. The table shows 250,000 or so clones, with 70% to 85% occurring only once. In this sample, this clone turned up a few times. The chain is built from TRBV20-1 and TRBJ1-2; 9 bases align to TRBD1. This receptor was identified in a man aged 80 or over with acute or convalescent COVID-19. Sequenced sample: peripheral blood. The chain's CDR3 is CRATGGHGYTF. The DNA for the CDR3 is TGCAGGGCGACAGGGGGACATGGCTACACCTTC.